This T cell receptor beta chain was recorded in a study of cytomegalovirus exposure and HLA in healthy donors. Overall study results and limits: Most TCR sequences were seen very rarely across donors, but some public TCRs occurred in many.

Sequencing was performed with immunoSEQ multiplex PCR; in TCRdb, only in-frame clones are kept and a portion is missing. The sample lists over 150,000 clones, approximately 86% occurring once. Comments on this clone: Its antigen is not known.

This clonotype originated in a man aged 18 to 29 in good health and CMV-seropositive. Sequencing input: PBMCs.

The CDR3 sequence: CASSLRLERPDTQYF. Here the CDR3 DNA reads TGTGCCAGCAGTTTAAGGCTGGAGCGCCCAGATACGCAGTATTTT. The gene calls are TRBV27 and TRBJ2-3; unclear D gene. With 2 bases removed from V and 4 bases from J, the gap between germline ends came to 13 bases. In germline, CDR1 is MNHEY, CDR2 SMNVEV (reference sequence). CDR3 size: 15 residues.